This passage covers 13 T cell receptor beta chains from one sample sequenced in a study of Graves' ophthalmopathy and Graves' hyperthyroidism. Investigators amplified TCR beta CDR3 regions from RNA transcripts. Second-round multiplex PCR came after a first-round RT-PCR that employed HTBI primers. Using its own MiXCR run on the multiplex PCR reads, TCRdb lists one record per CDR3 protein. The table lists over 500,000 distinct CDR3 sequences, about a fifth of them singletons, with approximately 6.9% in the top ten. Sequenced material: peripheral blood. The source of these receptors is a woman younger than 35 with stable Graves' hyperthyroidism. Some clones in this sample may be carry-over from other donors' samples.

This clonotype was picked up many times. This chain joins TRBV6-2 or TRBV6-3 and TRBJ2-5; TRBD1 matches at 7 bases. This CDR3 is 15 amino acids long. Germline CDR1 is MNHEY and CDR2 is SVGEGT. Unmatched junction bases numbered 7, after V lost 5 bases and J lost 1 base. CDR3 coding DNA: TGTGCCAGCAGTCACCTGGACAGGACCCAAGAGACCCAGTACTTC. Translated: CASSHLDRTQETQYF.

Of note for this clonotype: The junction shows a germline mismatch at one end, possibly a read error. The V and J genes are TRBV28 and TRBJ2-7, with TRBD1 matching over 7 bases. CDR3 length: 15 residues. Germline loops: CDR1 MDHEN, CDR2 SYDVKM. The DNA for the CDR3 is TGTGCCAGCAGTTTATCCCGGACAGGCTCCTACAAGCAGTACTTC. Translating gives CASSLSRTGSYKQYF.

The J gene is TRBJ1-1, the V gene TRBV11-1; 7 nucleotides agree with TRBD1. With V trimmed by 0 bases and J by 11 bases, 3 bases remained unmatched. CDR3 length: 12 residues. Germline V CDR1 and CDR2: SGHAT, FQDESV (reference sequence). The CDR3 DNA reads as TGTGCCAGCAGCTTAGCGCAGACAGGGGCTTTCTTT. Protein: CASSLAQTGAFF.

This clonotype has ten or more counts. The chain is built from TRBV10-3 and TRBJ2-7; D call uncertain. Trimming took 3 bases from V and 3 from J, leaving 6 bases between them. Per the germline V gene, CDR1 is ENHRY and CDR2 is SYGVKD. The CDR3 sequence is 12 residues long. The CDR3 sequence is CAISDRNYEQYF. CDR3 DNA sequence: TGTGCCATCAGTGACCGAAACTACGAGCAGTACTTC.

This clonotype was counted at least ten times. The V gene is TRBV7-3, the J gene TRBJ1-1; a weak D match, TRBD1 (6 bases). Trimming left V 5 bases short and J 11 bases short, with 15 bases between. Looked up from germline, CDR1 is SGHTA and CDR2 is FQGTGA. This CDR3 has 12 amino acids. CDR3 sequence reads: CASSAGAGRAFF. The CDR3 DNA reads as TGTGCCAGCAGCGCGGGGGCAGGGAGGGCTTTCTTT.

In this sample, this clonotype turned up many times. The chain recombines TRBV5-8 with TRBJ2-7, with D uncertain. Germline V gene data show CDR1 as SGHTS and CDR2 as YDEGEE. This CDR3 has 12 amino acids. Trimming took 1 base from V and 3 from J, leaving 5 bases between them. The CDR3: CASSLWDYEQYF. The CDR3, as DNA: TGTGCCAGCAGCTTGTGGGACTACGAGCAGTACTTC.

This clonotype was seen repeatedly, ten times or more. V is TRBV6-1 and J is TRBJ2-2; TRBD2 matches at 14 bases. Germline V gene data show CDR1 as MNHNS and CDR2 as SASEGT. The junction had 4 bases not matched to a gene; V was cut back by 5 bases and J by 2 bases. The CDR3 covers 17 residues. The DNA of the CDR3 is TGTGCCAGCAGTCCGACTAGCGGGGGGGCAAACACCGGGGAGCTGTTTTTT. Encoded protein: CASSPTSGGANTGELFF.

This clonotype was picked up many times. The chain carries TRBV10-3 and TRBJ2-7; 11 nucleotides match TRBD2. Per germline, CDR1 ENHRY and CDR2 SYGVKD. The CDR3 extends over 16 amino acids. J gave up 1 base and V 4 bases, and 6 bases lay outside the gene matches. The CDR3 nucleotides read TGTGCCATCAGTGGGGGGGGGACTAGCGGATCCTACGAGCAGTACTTC. This codes for CAISGGGTSGSYEQYF.

This clonotype was recorded many times. V and J are TRBV20-1 and TRBJ2-7, with 10 bases matching TRBD1. This CDR3 has 14 residues. With V trimmed by 3 bases and J by 3 bases, 5 bases remained unmatched. The germline V gene encodes CDR1 DFQATT and CDR2 SNEGSKA (reference sequence). CDR3 protein: CSASGTGEYYEQYF. The DNA of the CDR3 is TGCAGTGCTAGCGGGACAGGGGAGTACTACGAGCAGTACTTC.

Only a few counts were recorded for this clonotype. V and J are TRBV5-1 and TRBJ2-3; D uncertain. CDR1 is SGHRS and CDR2 is YFSETQ in the germline V gene. V was shortened by 1 base and J by 0 bases, with 9 bases between the two germline ends. CDR3 length: 15 residues. CDR3 region: CASSLTAVSTDTQYF. The DNA of the CDR3 is TGCGCCAGCAGCTTGACGGCAGTCAGCACAGATACGCAGTATTTT.

The chain is built from TRBV29-1 and TRBJ1-1; no firm D call. CDR1 and CDR2 (germline): SQVTM, ANQGSEA. There are 12 residues in the CDR3. Trimming removed 8 bases from V and 3 bases from J, with 13 bases in between. The CDR3, as DNA: TGCAGCCACCATCTTCTAGACACTGAAGCTTTCTTT. Encoded protein: CSHHLLDTEAFF.

Ten or more counts support this clonotype. The genes are TRBV3-1 and TRBJ1-1; the D is unclear. Germline lookup yields CDR1 LGHDT and CDR2 YNNKEL (reference sequence). V was clipped by 4 bases and J by 3 bases, with 9 bases between them. This CDR3 contains 13 residues. Here the CDR3 DNA reads TGTGCCAGCAGCCCTGACATGGACACTGAAGCTTTCTTT. Protein product: CASSPDMDTEAFF.

This clonotype was observed a few times. At one boundary the junction diverges from the germline segment, which might be a read error. The V and J genes are TRBV6-1 and TRBJ2-2, with 11 positions matching TRBD2. The CDR3 covers 15 residues. Germline values: CDR1 MNHNS, CDR2 SASEGT. Written as DNA, the CDR3 is TGTTCCAGCAGTGGGGGACTAGCGGCCGCCGGGGAGCTGTTTTTT. Translated, it gives CSSSGGLAAAGELFF.